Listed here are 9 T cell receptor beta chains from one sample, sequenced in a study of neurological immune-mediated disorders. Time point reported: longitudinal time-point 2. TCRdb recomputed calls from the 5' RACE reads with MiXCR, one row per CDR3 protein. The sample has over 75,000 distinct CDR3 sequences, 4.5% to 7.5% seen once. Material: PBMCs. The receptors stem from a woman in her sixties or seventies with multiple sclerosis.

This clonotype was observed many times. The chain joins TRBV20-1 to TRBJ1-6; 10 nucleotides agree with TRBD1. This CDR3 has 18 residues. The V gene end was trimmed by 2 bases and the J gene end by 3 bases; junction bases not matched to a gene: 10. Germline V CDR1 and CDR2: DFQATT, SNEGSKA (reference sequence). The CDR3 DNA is TGCAGTGCTAGAACGGGACAGGGGACCTTAAACTATAATTCACCCCTCCACTTT. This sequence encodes CSARTGQGTLNYNSPLHF.

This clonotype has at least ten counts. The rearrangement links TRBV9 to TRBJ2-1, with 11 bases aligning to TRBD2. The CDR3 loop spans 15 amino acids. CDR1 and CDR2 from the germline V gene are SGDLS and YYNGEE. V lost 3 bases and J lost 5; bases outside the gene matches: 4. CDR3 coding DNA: TGTGCCAGCAGCGCACCGGGACTAGCGGACAATGAGCAGTTCTTC. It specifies CASSAPGLADNEQFF.

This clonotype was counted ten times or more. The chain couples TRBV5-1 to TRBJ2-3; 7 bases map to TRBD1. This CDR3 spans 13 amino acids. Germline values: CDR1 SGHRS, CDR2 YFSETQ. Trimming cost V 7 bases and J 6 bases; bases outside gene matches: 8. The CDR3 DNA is TGCGCCAGCCGAACAACAGGGGCGGATACGCAGTATTTT. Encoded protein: CASRTTGADTQYF.

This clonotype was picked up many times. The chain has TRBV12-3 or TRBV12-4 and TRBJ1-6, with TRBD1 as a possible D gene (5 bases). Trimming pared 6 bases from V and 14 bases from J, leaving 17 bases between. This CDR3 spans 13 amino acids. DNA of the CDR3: TGTGCCAGCAGCCGGCTACAGGTGGAGGCCCTCCACTTT. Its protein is CASSRLQVEALHF.

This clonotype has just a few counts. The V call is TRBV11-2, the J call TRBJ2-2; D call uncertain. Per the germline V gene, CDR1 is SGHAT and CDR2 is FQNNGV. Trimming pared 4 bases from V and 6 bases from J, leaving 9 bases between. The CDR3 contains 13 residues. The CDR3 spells CASSWWLSGELFF. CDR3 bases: TGTGCCAGCAGCTGGTGGCTATCCGGGGAGCTGTTTTTT.

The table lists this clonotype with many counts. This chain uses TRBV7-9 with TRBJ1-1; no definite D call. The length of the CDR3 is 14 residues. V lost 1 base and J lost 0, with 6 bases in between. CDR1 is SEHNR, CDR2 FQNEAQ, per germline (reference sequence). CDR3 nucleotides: TGTGCCAGCAGCTTAGGCACTCTGAACACTGAAGCTTTCTTT. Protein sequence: CASSLGTLNTEAFF. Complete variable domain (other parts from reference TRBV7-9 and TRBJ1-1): DTGVSQNPRHKITKRGQNVTFRCDPISEHNRLYWYRQTLGQGPEFLTYFQNEAQLEKSRLLSDRFSAERPKGSFSTLEIQRTEQGDSAMYLCASSLGTLNTEAFFGQGTRLTVV.

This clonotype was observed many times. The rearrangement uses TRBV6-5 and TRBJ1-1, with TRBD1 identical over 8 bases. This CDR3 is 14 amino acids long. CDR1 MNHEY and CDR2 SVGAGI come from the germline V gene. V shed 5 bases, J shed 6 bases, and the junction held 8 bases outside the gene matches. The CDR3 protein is CASSNRQGRPEAFF. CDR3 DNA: TGTGCCAGCAGTAATCGACAGGGGAGGCCTGAAGCTTTCTTT.

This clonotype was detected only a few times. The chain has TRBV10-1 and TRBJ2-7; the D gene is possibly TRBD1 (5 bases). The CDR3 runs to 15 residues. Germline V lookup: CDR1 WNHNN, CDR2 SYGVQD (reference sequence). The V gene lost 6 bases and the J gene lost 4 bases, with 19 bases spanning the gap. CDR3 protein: CASSPTALGRYEQYF. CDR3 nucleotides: TGCGCCAGCAGCCCGACAGCTCTCGGACGGTACGAGCAGTACTTC.

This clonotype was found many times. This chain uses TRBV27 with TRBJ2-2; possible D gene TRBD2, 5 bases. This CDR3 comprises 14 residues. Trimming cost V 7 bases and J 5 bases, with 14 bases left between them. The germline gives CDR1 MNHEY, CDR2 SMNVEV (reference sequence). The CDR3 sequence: CASNRGERTGELFF. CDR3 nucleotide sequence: TGTGCCAGCAATCGGGGAGAGAGGACCGGGGAGCTGTTTTTT.